The T cell receptor beta chain under discussion was sequenced for a study of cytomegalovirus exposure and HLA in healthy donors. Profiling relied on immunoSEQ multiplex PCR, and the TCRdb table lists in-frame clones only, not all of them. The data show 120,000 to 150,000 clones, roughly 87% seen once. Broader study findings: In vitro assays verified that a few CMV-associated chains recognized CMV antigens specifically. Accounts indicate the classifier identified cytomegalovirus status with strong specificity and sensitivity. The study recorded 150 to 200 TCR beta chains that were cytomegalovirus-associated. Most observed TCR sequences were rare, whereas some public TCRs were detected in many donors.

About this clone: The antigen remains undetermined.

The CDR3 length is 13 residues. Germline V lookup: CDR1 MNHEY, CDR2 SMNVEV (reference sequence). Trimming took off 6 bases at V and 2 bases at J, with 11 bases between the two ends. Sequenced sample: PBMCs. V is TRBV27 and J is TRBJ2-7; D possibly corresponds to TRBD1 (6 bases). The TCR sequence derives from a man between 18 and 29 years old in good health and CMV-seropositive. The CDR3 region is CASREQGAYEQYF. Written as DNA, the CDR3 is TGTGCCAGCAGAGAACAGGGCGCCTACGAGCAGTACTTC.